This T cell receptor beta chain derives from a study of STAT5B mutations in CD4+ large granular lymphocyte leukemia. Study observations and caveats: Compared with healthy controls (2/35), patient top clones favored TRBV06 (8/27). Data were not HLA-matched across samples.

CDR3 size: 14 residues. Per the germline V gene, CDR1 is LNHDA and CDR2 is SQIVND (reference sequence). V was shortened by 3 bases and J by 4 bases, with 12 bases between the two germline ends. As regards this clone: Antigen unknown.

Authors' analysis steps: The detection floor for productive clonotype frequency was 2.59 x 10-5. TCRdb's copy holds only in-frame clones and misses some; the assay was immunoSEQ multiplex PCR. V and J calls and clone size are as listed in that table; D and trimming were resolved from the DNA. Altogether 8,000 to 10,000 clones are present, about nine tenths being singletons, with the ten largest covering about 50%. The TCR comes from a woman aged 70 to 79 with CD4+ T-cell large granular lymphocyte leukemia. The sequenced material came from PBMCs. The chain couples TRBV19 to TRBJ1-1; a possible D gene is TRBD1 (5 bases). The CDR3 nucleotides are TGTGCCAGTAGTATGGAGGGGAGGAGCACTGAAGCTTTCTTT. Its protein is CASSMEGRSTEAFF.